This TCR beta chain was documented in a study of shared clonotypes between healthy human individuals. Study in general: Two female and three male donors aged 18 to 49 were enrolled.

The ends were cut back, 6 bases at V and 5 bases at J, with 13 bases in the middle. This CDR3 contains 13 residues. The germline V gene has CDR1 LNHDA and CDR2 SQIVND (reference sequence). TCRdb keeps only in-frame clones here, not all; method: immunoSEQ multiplex PCR. Found here are millions of clones, 85% to 95% of them singletons; the top ten hold about 1.8%. Terminally differentiated effector memory CD45RA+ cells were excluded from the naive CD8 cells, which were CD45RO-negative and positively selected for CCR7. The clonotype was recovered from a man aged 18 to 29 in good health. Some clones in this sample may be carry-over from other donors' samples. Input material: naive CD8+ T cells from PBMCs. This rearrangement joins TRBV19 to TRBJ1-1; a weak D match, TRBD1 (5 bases). The CDR3 loop is CASRGEGGTEAFF. The CDR3 DNA is TGTGCCAGTAGGGGGGAGGGAGGAACTGAAGCTTTCTTT.